Given below is one T cell receptor (beta chain) in context. The sample is drawn from a study of control samples from healthy donors and cancer patients. Profiling relied on immunoSEQ multiplex PCR, and the TCRdb table lists in-frame clones only, not all of them. The sample shows 130,000 or so clones, about 89% of them seen only once. The sequencing sample was made of blood. The receptor was isolated from a man in his sixties in good health.

CDR3: CASSYSDRRDQPQHF. The DNA for the CDR3 is TGTGCCAGCAGTTACTCAGACAGGAGAGATCAGCCCCAGCATTTT. The V call is TRBV6-2 or TRBV6-3, the J call TRBJ1-5; a possible D gene is TRBD1 (6 bases). Germline CDR1 and CDR2: MNHEY and SVGEGT. The CDR3 contains 15 residues. V was pared by 0 bases and J by 5 bases, with 11 bases between.